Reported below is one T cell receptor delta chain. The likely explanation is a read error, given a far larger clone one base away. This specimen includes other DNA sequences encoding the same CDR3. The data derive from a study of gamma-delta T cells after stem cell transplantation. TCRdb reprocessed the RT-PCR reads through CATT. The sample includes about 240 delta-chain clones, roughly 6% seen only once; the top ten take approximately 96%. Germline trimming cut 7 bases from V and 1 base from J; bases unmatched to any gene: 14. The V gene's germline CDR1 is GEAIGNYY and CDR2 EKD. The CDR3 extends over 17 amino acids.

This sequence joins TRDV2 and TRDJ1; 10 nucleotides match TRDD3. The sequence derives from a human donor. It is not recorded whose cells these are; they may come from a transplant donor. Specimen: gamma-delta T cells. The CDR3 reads CACDALGLGDRTDKLIF. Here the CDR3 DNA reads TGTGCCTGCGACGCCCTAGGACTGGGGGATCGCACCGATAAACTCATCTTT.